This T cell receptor beta chain was retrieved from a study of response to subunit inactivated influenza vaccine. CDR1 LGHNA and CDR2 YSLEER come from the germline V gene. CDR3 length: 13 residues. Trimming stripped 0 bases from V and 7 bases from J, with 10 bases between. TCRdb called the RT-PCR reads again in MiXCR, with one record for every CDR3 protein. The sample lists hundreds of thousands of distinct CDR3 sequences, about a fifth occurring once. This chain links TRBV4-3 with TRBJ2-7; D is undetermined. This sequence was found in a man aged 50 to 59 who received an inactivated influenza vaccine. This sample comprised PBMCs from blood, obtained around 5 days after vaccination. For the CDR3, the DNA is TGCGCCAGCAGCCAAGAGAAAGGCAGGGAGCAGTACTTC. Translated: CASSQEKGREQYF.